This TCR beta chain was sequenced in a study of T cells after yellow fever vaccination. 5'RACE template switching produced TCR cDNA carrying a universal primer site and UMIs. TCRdb fed the 5' RACE reads into MiXCR, producing one record per CDR3 protein. The table shows about 73,000 distinct CDR3 sequences, with around 7.3% occurring only once. Turning to this clonotype: Its antigen remains unknown.

Study results and caveats: Sorted repertoires could include abundant contaminating clonotypes from bulk cells. A large majority of primary-vaccination clones showed up again after the booster (about 97% CD4, around 90% CD8).

The starting material was CD8+ T cells sorted from PBMCs, obtained on the day of the yellow fever booster vaccination. The sequence came from a man aged 30-40 years who received the YFV17D yellow fever vaccine.

The CDR3 loop reads CAISESSSSYEQYF. The CDR3 region has the DNA TGTGCCATCAGTGAGTCTTCGAGCTCCTACGAGCAGTACTTC. The chain uses TRBV10-3 and TRBJ2-7, with D uncertain. This CDR3 contains 14 residues. Germline V CDR1 and CDR2: ENHRY, SYGVKD. The V end was cut by 0 bases, the J end by 0 bases, with 6 bases between.